This TCR beta chain was retrieved from a study of blood T cells in healthy people across ages. Study-level findings and limits: Because donor CMV status was unknown, expanded clonotype changes were possibly confounded.

A word on this clonotype: Its matching antigen is unknown.

The germline V and J ends were trimmed by 2 bases and 5 bases, with 12 bases remaining between them. The length of the CDR3 is 14 residues. Looked up from germline, CDR1 is MNHEY and CDR2 is SVGAGI. It was with a sample-barcoded 5' primer and a J-beta primer mix that a second PCR of about 7 to 12 cycles was run. TCRdb itself ran the 5' RACE reads through MiXCR, one entry per CDR3 protein. The sample has 550,000 to 650,000 distinct CDR3 sequences, roughly a quarter seen once. These sequences were also reported in another study, on T cells of mothers and their children.

The rearrangement links TRBV6-5 to TRBJ2-5, with D perhaps TRBD2 (5 bases). The TCR sequence derives from a boy younger than 10 in good health. Source material: blood. As DNA, the CDR3 is TGTGCCAGCAGTTACACATTTGAGCGGGAGACCCAGTACTTC. Protein product: CASSYTFERETQYF.